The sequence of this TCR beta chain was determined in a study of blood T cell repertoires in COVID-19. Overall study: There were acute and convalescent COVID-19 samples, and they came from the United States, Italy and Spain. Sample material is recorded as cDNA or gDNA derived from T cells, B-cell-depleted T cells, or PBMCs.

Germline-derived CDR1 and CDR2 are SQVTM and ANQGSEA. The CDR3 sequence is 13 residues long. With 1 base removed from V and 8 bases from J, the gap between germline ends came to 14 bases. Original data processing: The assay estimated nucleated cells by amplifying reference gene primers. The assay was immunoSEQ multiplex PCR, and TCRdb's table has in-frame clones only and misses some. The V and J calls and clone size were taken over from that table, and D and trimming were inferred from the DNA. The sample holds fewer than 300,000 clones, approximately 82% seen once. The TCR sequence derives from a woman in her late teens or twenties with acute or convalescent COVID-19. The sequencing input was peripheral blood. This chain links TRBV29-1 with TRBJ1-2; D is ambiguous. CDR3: CSVEGQAGSGYTF. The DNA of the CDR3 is TGCAGCGTTGAAGGCCAGGCCGGATCGGGCTACACCTTC.